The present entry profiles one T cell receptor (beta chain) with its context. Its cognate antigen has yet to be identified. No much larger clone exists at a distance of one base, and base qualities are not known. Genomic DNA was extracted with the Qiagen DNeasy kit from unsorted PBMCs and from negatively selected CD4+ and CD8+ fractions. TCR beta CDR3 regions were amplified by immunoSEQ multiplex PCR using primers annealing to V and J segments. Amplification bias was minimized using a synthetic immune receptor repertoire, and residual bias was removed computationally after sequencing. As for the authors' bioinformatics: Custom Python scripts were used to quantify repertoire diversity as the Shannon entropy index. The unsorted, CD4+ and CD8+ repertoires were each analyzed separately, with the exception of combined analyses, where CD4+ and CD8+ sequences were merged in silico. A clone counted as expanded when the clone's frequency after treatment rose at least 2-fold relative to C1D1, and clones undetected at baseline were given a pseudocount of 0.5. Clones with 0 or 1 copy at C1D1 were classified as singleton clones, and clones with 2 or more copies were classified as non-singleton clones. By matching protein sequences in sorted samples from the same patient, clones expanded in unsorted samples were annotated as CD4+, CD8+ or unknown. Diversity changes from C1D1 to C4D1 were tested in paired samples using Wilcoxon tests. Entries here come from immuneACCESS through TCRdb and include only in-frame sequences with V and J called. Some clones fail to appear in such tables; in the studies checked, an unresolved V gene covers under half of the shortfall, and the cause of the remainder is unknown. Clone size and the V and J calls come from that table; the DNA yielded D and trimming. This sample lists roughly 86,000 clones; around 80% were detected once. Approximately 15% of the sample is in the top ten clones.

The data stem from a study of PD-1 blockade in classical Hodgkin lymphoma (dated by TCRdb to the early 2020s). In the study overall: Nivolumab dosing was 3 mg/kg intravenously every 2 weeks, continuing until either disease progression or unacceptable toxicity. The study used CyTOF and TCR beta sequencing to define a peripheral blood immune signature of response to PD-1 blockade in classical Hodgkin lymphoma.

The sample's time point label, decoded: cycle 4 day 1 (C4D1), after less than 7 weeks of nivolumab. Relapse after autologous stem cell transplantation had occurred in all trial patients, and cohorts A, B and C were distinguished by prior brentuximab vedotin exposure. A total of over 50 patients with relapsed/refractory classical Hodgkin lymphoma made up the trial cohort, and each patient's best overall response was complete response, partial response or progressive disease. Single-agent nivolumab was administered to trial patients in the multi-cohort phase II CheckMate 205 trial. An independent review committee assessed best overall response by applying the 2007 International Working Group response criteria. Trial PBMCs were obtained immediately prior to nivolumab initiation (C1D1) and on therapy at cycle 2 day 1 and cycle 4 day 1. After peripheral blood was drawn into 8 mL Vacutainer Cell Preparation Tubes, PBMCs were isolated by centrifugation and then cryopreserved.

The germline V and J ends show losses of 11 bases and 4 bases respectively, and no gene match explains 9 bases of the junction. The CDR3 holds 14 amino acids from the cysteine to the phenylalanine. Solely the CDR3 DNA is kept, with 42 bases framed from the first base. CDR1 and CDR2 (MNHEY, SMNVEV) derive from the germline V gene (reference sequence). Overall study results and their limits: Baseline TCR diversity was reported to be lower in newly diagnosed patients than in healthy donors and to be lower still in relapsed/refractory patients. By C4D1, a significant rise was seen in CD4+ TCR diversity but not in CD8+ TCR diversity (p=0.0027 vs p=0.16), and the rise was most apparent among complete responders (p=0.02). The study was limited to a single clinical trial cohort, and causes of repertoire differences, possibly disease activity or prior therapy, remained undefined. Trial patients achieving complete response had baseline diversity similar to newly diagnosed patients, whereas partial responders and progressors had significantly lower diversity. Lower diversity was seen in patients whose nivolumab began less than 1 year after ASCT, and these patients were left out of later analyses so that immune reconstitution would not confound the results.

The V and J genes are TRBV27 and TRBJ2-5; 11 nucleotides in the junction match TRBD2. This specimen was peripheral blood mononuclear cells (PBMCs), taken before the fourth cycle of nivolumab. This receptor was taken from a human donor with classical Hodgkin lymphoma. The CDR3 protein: CASNSGGAPETQYF. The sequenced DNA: TGTGCCTCTAATAGCGGGGGGGCCCCAGAGACCCAGTACTTC.